What follows is one T cell receptor beta chain and its context. The data stem from a study of T-cell memory formation after mild COVID-19. With constant-segment primers, 5'RACE yielded cDNA libraries of TCR alpha and TCR beta that carried sample barcodes and UMIs. MiXCR, run by TCRdb on the 5' RACE reads, gives a single entry per CDR3 protein. The sample records around 200,000 distinct CDR3 sequences, 20% to 25% being singletons. The sequence was collected from an adult woman who had mild COVID-19 (a few samples of this study predate the infection). Cell type and time point are not known. Sequencing was performed on PBMCs or a T cell subset sorted from them (not recorded which).

The CDR3 DNA reads TGTGCCAGCAGGTTTAACACGAACTACGAGCAGTACTTC. This codes for CASRFNTNYEQYF. The J gene is TRBJ2-7, the V gene TRBV11-2; D is undetermined. The CDR3 runs 13 residues. Looked up from germline, CDR1 is SGHAT and CDR2 is FQNNGV. V was clipped by 6 bases and J by 3 bases, with 12 bases between them.